Listed below are T cell receptor beta chains from one sample, sequenced in a study of radiation and T cells in renal cell carcinoma. Assay used: immunoSEQ multiplex PCR; TCRdb lists only in-frame clones, some missing. The sample holds approximately 94,000 clones; under 90% are singletons and the top ten take almost 6.5%. Sequenced here: blood, sampled from a patient whose treatment included radiotherapy and nephrectomy. These receptors all stem from a man in his sixties with renal cell carcinoma. Both conserved end residues are part of each CDR3. Fields, in order: V gene, J gene, clone size, D gene, CDR3 protein, CDR3 DNA. The D gene is left open where the match is weak. A row's size may be missing; if present it is once, few, many or a size class.

TRBV10-1,TRBJ1-5,.,TRBD1,CASLGTAAYSNQPQHF,TGCGCCAGCCTTGGGACAGCCGCCTATAGCAATCAGCCCCAGCATTTT
TRBV7-2,TRBJ2-2,.,.,CASSPDRGTGELFF,TGTGCCAGCAGCCCAGATCGGGGGACCGGGGAGCTGTTTTTT
TRBV7-9,TRBJ2-7,.,.,CASSLAVYEQYF,TGTGCCAGCAGCTTAGCAGTCTACGAGCAGTACTTC
TRBV6-6,TRBJ1-2,.,.,CASSYRGLLGGYTF,TGTGCCAGCAGTTACCGGGGCCTCCTGGGGGGCTACACCTTC
TRBV27,TRBJ2-3,.,.,CASSLGTVWDTQYF,TGTGCCAGCAGTTTAGGAACAGTCTGGGATACGCAGTATTTT
TRBV4-1,TRBJ2-5,.,TRBD1,CASSQDSQGVSGPQETQYF,TGCGCCAGCAGCCAAGATAGCCAGGGGGTCTCGGGACCTCAAGAGACCCAGTACTTC
TRBV19,TRBJ2-3,.,TRBD2,CASRQGLAADTQYF,TGTGCCAGTAGACAGGGACTAGCTGCAGATACGCAGTATTTT
TRBV30,TRBJ2-1,.,.,CAWTGTYNEQFF,TGTGCCTGGACCGGGACATACAATGAGCAGTTCTTC
TRBV15,TRBJ2-4,.,.,CATSAVRGAGNIQYF,TGTGCCACCAGCGCCGTGCGAGGGGCCGGGAACATTCAGTACTTC
TRBV7-7,TRBJ2-2,.,.,CASSKNRVETGELFF,TGTGCCAGCAGCAAGAACAGGGTTGAGACCGGGGAGCTGTTTTTT
TRBV19,TRBJ1-5,.,TRBD1,CATRQGNQPQHF,TGTGCCACCCGACAGGGGAATCAGCCCCAGCATTTT
TRBV7-8,TRBJ2-3,.,TRBD1,CASSLRDRTDTQYF,TGTGCCAGCAGCTTAAGGGACAGGACAGATACGCAGTATTTT
TRBV19,TRBJ2-3,.,TRBD2,CASSILSGRGTDTQYF,TGTGCCAGTAGTATACTTAGCGGGAGGGGCACAGATACGCAGTATTTT
TRBV29-1,TRBJ1-1,few,.,CSVDKGDEAFF,TGCAGCGTTGATAAGGGCGATGAAGCTTTCTTT
TRBV28,TRBJ2-1,.,.,CASSPGGRDEQFF,TGTGCCAGCAGTCCAGGAGGTAGGGATGAGCAGTTCTTC
TRBV10-3,TRBJ2-3,.,TRBD2,CAISSTGRNTDTQYF,TGTGCCATCAGCTCGACCGGGAGGAACACAGATACGCAGTATTTT
TRBV10-2,TRBJ1-1,once,.,CASSRAASTEAFF,TGCGCCAGCAGTCGGGCTGCCAGCACTGAAGCTTTCTTT
TRBV5-1,TRBJ1-2,.,.,CASSSPADWGYTF,TGCGCCAGCAGCTCCCCCGCAGACTGGGGCTACACCTTC
TRBV6-1,TRBJ2-7,.,TRBD2,CASIAGWNEQYF,TGTGCCAGCATAGCGGGATGGAACGAGCAGTACTTC
TRBV7-9,TRBJ1-5,.,TRBD1,CASSSGTGFLGSNQPQHF,TGTGCCAGCAGTTCCGGGACAGGCTTCCTCGGGAGCAATCAGCCCCAGCATTTT
TRBV2,TRBJ1-3,.,TRBD1,CASSQTGVAGNTIYF,TGTGCCAGCAGTCAAACAGGGGTGGCTGGAAACACCATATATTTT
TRBV20-1,TRBJ2-3,.,.,CSARDRDTQYF,TGCAGTGCGCGGGACAGAGATACGCAGTATTTT
TRBV5-4,TRBJ1-6,.,TRBD1,CASSSRRGQGTSPLHF,TGTGCCAGCAGCTCGAGACGGGGACAGGGGACATCACCCCTCCACTTT
TRBV5-1,TRBJ2-4,few,.,CASSLSQQNIQYF,TGCGCCAGCAGCTTGAGCCAGCAAAACATTCAGTACTTC
TRBV6-5,TRBJ2-5,.,TRBD2,CASSYSGLAPETQYF,TGTGCCAGCAGTTACTCGGGACTAGCTCCGGAGACCCAGTACTTC
TRBV19,TRBJ2-1,few,.,CASRLVAGQRNEQFF,TGTGCCAGTAGGCTGGTTGCGGGCCAAAGAAATGAGCAGTTCTTC
TRBV27,TRBJ1-4,.,TRBD1,CASRGTGATVTNEKLFF,TGTGCCAGCAGAGGGACAGGGGCAACAGTTACTAATGAAAAACTGTTTTTT
TRBV25-1,TRBJ1-2,.,.,CASSSGHGYGYTF,TGTGCCAGCAGTTCCGGACACGGCTATGGCTACACCTTC
TRBV18,TRBJ2-7,once,.,CASSLRAMYEQYF,TGTGCCAGCTCATTACGGGCCATGTACGAGCAGTACTTC
TRBV5-1,TRBJ2-1,.,TRBD2,CASSLVGTRPNEQFF,TGCGCCAGCAGCTTGGTGGGGACTAGACCCAATGAGCAGTTCTTC
TRBV4-3,TRBJ2-1,.,TRBD1,CASSQWAVWTGENEQFF,TGCGCCAGCAGCCAATGGGCCGTTTGGACAGGGGAGAATGAGCAGTTCTTC
TRBV5-1,TRBJ2-7,.,.,CASSLAASYEQYF,TGCGCCAGCAGCTTGGCCGCTAGCTACGAGCAGTACTTC
TRBV5-5,TRBJ2-7,.,.,CASSPRTSSYEQYF,TGTGCCAGCAGCCCACGGACTTCCTCCTACGAGCAGTACTTC
TRBV11-3,TRBJ2-7,.,TRBD1,CASSSGVQGADEQYF,TGTGCCAGCAGCTCAGGGGTACAGGGGGCAGACGAGCAGTACTTC
TRBV9,TRBJ2-1,.,.,CASSVESRDEQFF,TGTGCCAGCAGCGTAGAGTCGAGGGATGAGCAGTTCTTC
TRBV10-3,TRBJ2-1,.,TRBD2,CAISRLADRGNEQFF,TGTGCCATCAGTAGACTAGCGGATCGCGGCAATGAGCAGTTCTTC
TRBV18,TRBJ2-3,.,.,CASASIWDTQYF,TGTGCCAGCGCCTCCATCTGGGATACGCAGTATTTT
TRBV7-8,TRBJ1-2,once,TRBD1,CASSPDRVIYGYTF,TGTGCCAGCAGCCCGGACAGGGTTATCTATGGCTACACCTTC
TRBV29-1,TRBJ2-2,.,.,CSVGLAGELFF,TGCAGCGTTGGTCTGGCCGGGGAGCTGTTTTTT
TRBV29-1,TRBJ1-5,.,.,CSVLEQANQPQHF,TGCAGCGTTCTTGAACAGGCGAATCAGCCCCAGCATTTT
TRBV18,TRBJ1-1,few,.,CASSEVARGRVNTEAFF,TGTGCCAGCTCGGAAGTAGCAAGGGGGAGGGTGAACACTGAAGCTTTCTTT
TRBV9,TRBJ2-2,.,.,CASSVGGSSGELFF,TGTGCCAGCAGCGTGGGGGGTTCCTCCGGGGAGCTGTTTTTT
TRBV15,TRBJ2-6,once,.,CATSGPDLGISLSGANVLTF,TGTGCCACCAGCGGACCGGATTTAGGAATCTCTCTCTCTGGGGCCAACGTCCTGACTTTC
TRBV7-8,TRBJ2-2,.,.,CASSVTSREYANTGELFF,TGTGCCAGCAGCGTAACATCCAGGGAATACGCGAACACCGGGGAGCTGTTTTTT
TRBV9,TRBJ2-1,.,TRBD2,CASSPGLARTNEQFF,TGTGCCAGCAGCCCAGGACTAGCGAGAACCAATGAGCAGTTCTTC
TRBV7-3,TRBJ1-1,.,TRBD1,CASSSDRVTEAFF,TGTGCCAGCAGCTCCGACAGGGTAACTGAAGCTTTCTTT
TRBV11-2,TRBJ2-5,.,.,CASSLGASRGIGETQYF,TGTGCCAGCAGCTTAGGGGCCTCTCGGGGGATCGGAGAGACCCAGTACTTC
TRBV19,TRBJ2-7,.,.,CASSGGRAGEQYF,TGTGCCAGTAGCGGGGGCCGAGCGGGCGAGCAGTACTTC